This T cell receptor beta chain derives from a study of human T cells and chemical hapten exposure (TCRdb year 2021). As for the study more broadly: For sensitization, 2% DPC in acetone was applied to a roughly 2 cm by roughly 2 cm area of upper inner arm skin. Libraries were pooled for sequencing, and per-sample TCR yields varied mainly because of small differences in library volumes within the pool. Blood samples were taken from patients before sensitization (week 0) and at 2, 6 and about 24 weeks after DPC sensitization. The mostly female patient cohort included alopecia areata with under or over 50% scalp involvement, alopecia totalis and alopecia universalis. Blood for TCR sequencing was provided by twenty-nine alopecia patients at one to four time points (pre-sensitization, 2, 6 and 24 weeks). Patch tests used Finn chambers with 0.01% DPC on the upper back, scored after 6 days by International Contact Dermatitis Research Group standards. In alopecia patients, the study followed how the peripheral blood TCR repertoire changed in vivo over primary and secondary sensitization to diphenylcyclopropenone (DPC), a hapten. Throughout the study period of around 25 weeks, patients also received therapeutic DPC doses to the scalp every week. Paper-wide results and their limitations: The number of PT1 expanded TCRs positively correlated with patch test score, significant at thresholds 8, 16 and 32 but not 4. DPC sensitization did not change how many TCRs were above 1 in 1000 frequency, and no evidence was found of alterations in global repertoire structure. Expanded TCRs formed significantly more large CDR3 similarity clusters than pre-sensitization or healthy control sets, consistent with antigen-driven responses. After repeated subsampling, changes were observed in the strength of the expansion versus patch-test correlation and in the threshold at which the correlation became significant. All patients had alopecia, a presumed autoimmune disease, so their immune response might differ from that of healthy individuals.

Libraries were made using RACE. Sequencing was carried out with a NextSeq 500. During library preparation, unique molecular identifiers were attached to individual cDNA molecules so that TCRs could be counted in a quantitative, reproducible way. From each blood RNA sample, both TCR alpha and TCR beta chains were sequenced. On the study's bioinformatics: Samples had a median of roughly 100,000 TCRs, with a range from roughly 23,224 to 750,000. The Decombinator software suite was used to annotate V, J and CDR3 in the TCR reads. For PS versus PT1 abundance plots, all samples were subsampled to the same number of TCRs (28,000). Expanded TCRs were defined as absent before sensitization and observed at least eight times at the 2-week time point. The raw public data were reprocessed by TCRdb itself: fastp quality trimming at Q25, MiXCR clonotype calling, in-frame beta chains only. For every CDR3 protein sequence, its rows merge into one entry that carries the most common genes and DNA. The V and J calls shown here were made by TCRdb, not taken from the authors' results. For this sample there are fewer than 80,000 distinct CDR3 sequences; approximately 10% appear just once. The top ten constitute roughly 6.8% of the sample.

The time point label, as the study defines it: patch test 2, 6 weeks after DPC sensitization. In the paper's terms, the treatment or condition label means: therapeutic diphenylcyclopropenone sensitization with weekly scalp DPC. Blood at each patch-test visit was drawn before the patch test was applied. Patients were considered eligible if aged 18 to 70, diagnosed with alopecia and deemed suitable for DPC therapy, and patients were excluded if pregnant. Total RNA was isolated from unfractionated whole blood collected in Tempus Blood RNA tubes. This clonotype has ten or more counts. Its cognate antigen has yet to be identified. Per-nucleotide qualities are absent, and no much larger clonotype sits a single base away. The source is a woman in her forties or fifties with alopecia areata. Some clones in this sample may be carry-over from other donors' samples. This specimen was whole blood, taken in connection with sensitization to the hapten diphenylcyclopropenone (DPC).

This receptor has the CDR3 CARAGTGKDEQYF. Read as DNA, the sequence is TGTGCCCGTGCCGGGACAGGGAAGGACGAGCAGTACTTC. The sequence joins TRBV27 to TRBJ2-7; 9 bases in between match TRBD1. The CDR3 spans 13 residues, from the cysteine through the phenylalanine. Only the CDR3 DNA is retained, 39 bases long and in frame from the first base. V loses 11 bases at its end and J loses 5 bases; junction bases beyond the gene matches: 10. The CDR1 and CDR2 encoded by the germline V gene (reference sequence) are MNHEY and SMNVEV.